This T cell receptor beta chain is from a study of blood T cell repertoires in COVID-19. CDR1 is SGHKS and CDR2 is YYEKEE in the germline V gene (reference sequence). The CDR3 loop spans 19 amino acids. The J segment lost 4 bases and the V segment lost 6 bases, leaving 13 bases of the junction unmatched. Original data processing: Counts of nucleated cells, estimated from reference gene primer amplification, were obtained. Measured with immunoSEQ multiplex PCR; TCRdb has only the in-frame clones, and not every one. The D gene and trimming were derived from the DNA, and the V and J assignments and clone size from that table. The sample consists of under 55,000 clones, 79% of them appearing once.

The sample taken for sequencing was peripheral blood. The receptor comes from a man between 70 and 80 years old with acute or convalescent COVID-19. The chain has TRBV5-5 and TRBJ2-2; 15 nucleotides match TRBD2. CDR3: CASKGLAGGPSVVTGELFF. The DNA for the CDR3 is TGTGCCAGCAAAGGACTAGCGGGAGGGCCCTCAGTTGTCACCGGGGAGCTGTTTTTT. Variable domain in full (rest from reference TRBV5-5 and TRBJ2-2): DAGVTQSPTHLIKTRGQQVTLRCSPISGHKSVSWYQQVLGQGPQFIFQYYEKEERGRGNFPDRFSARQFPNYSSELNVNALLLGDSALYLCASKGLAGGPSVVTGELFFGEGSRLTVL.